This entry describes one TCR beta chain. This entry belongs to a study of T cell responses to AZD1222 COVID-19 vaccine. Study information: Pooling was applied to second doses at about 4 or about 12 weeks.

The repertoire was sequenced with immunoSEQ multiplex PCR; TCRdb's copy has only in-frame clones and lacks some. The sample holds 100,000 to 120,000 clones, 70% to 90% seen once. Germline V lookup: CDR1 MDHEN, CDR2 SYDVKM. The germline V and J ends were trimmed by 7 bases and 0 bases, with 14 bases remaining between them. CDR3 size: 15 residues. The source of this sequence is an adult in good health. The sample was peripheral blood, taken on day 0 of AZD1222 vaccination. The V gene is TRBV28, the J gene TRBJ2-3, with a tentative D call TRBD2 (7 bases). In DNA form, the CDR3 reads TGTGCCAGCAAGGGAGGGGGGGCAAGCACAGATACGCAGTATTTT. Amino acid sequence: CASKGGGASTDTQYF. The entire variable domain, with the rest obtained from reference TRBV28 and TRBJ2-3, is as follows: DVKVTQSSRYLVKRTGEKVFLECVQDMDHENMFWYRQDPGLGLRLIYFSYDVKMKEKGDIPEGYSVSREKKERFSLILESASTNQTSMYLCASKGGGASTDTQYFGPGTRLTVL.